A selection of T cell receptor beta chains follows, all from one sample in a study of T cells after yellow fever vaccination. TCRdb reanalysed the 5' RACE reads using MiXCR and keeps one entry per CDR3 protein. Of about 330,000 distinct CDR3 sequences listed, about 6.9% are singletons. Sequenced here: PBMCs, sampled 35 to 50 days after the first yellow fever vaccination. Every receptor here comes from a man in his late teens or twenties who received the YFV17D yellow fever vaccine. Each CDR3 is given with its conserved first and last residue. Each record gives: CDR3 protein, CDR3 DNA, clone size, D gene, J gene, V gene. A D gene is named only where the DNA matches it firmly. The size field is filled for only some rows; it gives once, few, many or a size class.

CASSQEQANTEAFF,TGCGCCAGCAGCCAAGAACAAGCCAACACTGAAGCTTTCTTT,NA,NA,TRBJ1-1,TRBV4-1
CASSFWGTSEETQYF,TGTGCCAGCAGTTTTTGGGGGACTAGCGAAGAGACCCAGTACTTC,few,TRBD2,TRBJ2-5,TRBV28
CASTQGGVQFF,TGTGCCAGTACCCAAGGGGGGGTGCAGTTCTTC,few,NA,TRBJ2-1,TRBV19
CASSILDGTEAFF,TGTGCCAGTAGTATCTTGGACGGCACTGAAGCTTTCTTT,few,NA,TRBJ1-1,TRBV19
CASSFPGTGRLDTQYF,TGTGCCAGCAGCTTTCCCGGGACAGGGAGATTGGATACGCAGTATTTT,NA,TRBD1,TRBJ2-3,TRBV5-4
CASSGSSSRSYNEQFF,TGTGCCAGCAGTGGATCTAGCAGCCGCTCCTACAATGAGCAGTTCTTC,few,NA,TRBJ2-1,TRBV9
CVSSVAPGGRINEQFF,TGTGTCAGCAGCGTAGCTCCGGGAGGAAGGATTAATGAGCAGTTCTTC,once,TRBD2,TRBJ2-1,TRBV9
CASSAEGLTDTQYF,TGTGCCAGCAGTGCTGAGGGCCTCACAGATACGCAGTATTTT,NA,NA,TRBJ2-3,TRBV25-1
CASRLAGQYNEQFF,TGCGCCAGCAGGCTAGCGGGCCAATACAATGAGCAGTTCTTC,few,TRBD2,TRBJ2-1,TRBV5-1
CASSAGPAKDIQYF,TGTGCCAGCAGCGCGGGACCCGCTAAGGACATTCAGTACTTC,many,NA,TRBJ2-4,TRBV7-2
CASSDRWGGGGNQPQHF,TGTGCCAGCAGCGATCGTTGGGGAGGGGGAGGCAATCAGCCCCAGCATTTT,few,NA,TRBJ1-5,TRBV7-2
CATTSGGTFEQFF,TGTGCCACCACTAGCGGGGGGACATTTGAGCAGTTCTTC,many,TRBD2,TRBJ2-1,TRBV10-3